The 29 T cell receptor beta chains given below trace back to one sample, sequenced in a study of blood T cell repertoires in COVID-19. TCRdb keeps only in-frame clones here, not all; method: immunoSEQ multiplex PCR. Here the sample spans roughly 200,000 clones, around 80% being singletons. Sequencing was carried out using peripheral blood. Every receptor here comes from a woman aged 55-70 years with COVID-19, enrolled during active disease.

This clone was seen only once. V usage is TRBV11-3 and J usage is TRBJ2-2, with 7 bases that match TRBD2. CDR1 is SGHNT, CDR2 YENEEA, per germline. The CDR3 sequence is 15 residues long. With V trimmed by 4 bases and J by 3 bases, 5 bases remained unmatched. CDR3 coding DNA: TGTGCCAGCAGCTCGGGGGAGGGCCACACCGGGGAGCTGTTTTTT. Its protein product is CASSSGEGHTGELFF.

The V call is TRBV7-2, the J call TRBJ2-1, with TRBD2 identical over 8 bases. J was trimmed by 2 bases and V by 5 bases; bases with no gene match: 5. The CDR3 contains 15 residues. Germline V gene lookup returns CDR1 SGHTA and CDR2 FQGNSA. The CDR3 spells CASSPTSGTYNEQFF. The DNA of the CDR3 is TGTGCCAGCAGCCCCACTAGCGGTACCTACAATGAGCAGTTCTTC.

This clone was counted between two and nine times. The V gene is TRBV28, the J gene TRBJ1-2; possibly TRBD1 for D (5 bases). In germline, CDR1 is MDHEN, CDR2 SYDVKM. The CDR3 has 17 residues. V shed 6 bases and J shed 0 bases, with 20 bases lying between them. As DNA, the CDR3 is TGTGCCAGCAGCTACAAAATTGGAGCGGGACCTAACTATGGCTACACCTTC. Its protein product is CASSYKIGAGPNYGYTF.

This clone appeared a few times. The V and J genes are TRBV4-2 and TRBJ2-1, with 10 bases identical to TRBD2. Germline CDR1 and CDR2: LGHNA and YNFKEQ. This CDR3 is 16 amino acids long. Trimming cost V 0 bases and J 4 bases; bases outside gene matches: 3. The CDR3 DNA reads as TGTGCCAGCAGCCAAGATTTTAGCGGGGGGTACAATGAGCAGTTCTTC. Translation: CASSQDFSGGYNEQFF.

V usage is TRBV18 and J usage is TRBJ2-7; TRBD2 is a possible D gene (6 bases). Per the germline V gene, CDR1 is KGHSH and CDR2 is LQKENI. CDR3 length: 15 residues. The V end was cut by 5 bases, the J end by 0 bases, with 14 bases between. CDR3: CASSSGRRPSYEQYF. In DNA, the CDR3 is TGTGCCAGCTCATCAGGGAGGAGGCCCTCCTACGAGCAGTACTTC.

The V and J genes are TRBV2 and TRBJ1-5; a possible D gene is TRBD1 (5 bases). Between the trimmed V and J ends, which lost 5 bases and 7 bases, there was a span of 15 bases. The CDR3 is 14 residues long. Germline V gives CDR1 SNHLY, CDR2 FYNNEI. The CDR3 spells CASSSGLRSQPQHF. Written as DNA, the CDR3 is TGTGCCAGCAGTTCGGGACTGCGGAGCCAGCCCCAGCATTTT.

This clone was seen a single time. The rearrangement uses TRBV6-5 and TRBJ2-7; 7 bases are shared with TRBD2. V gave up 8 bases and J gave up 1 base; unmatched junction bases: 8. There are 14 residues in the CDR3. CDR1 is MNHEY, CDR2 SVGAGI, per germline. CDR3 bases: TGTGCCAGCCGTACGGCGGGGGAGTCCTACGAGCAGTACGTC. The encoded protein is CASRTAGESYEQYV.

The chain has TRBV19 and TRBJ1-4; D might be TRBD1 (6 bases). CDR1 LNHDA and CDR2 SQIVND come from the germline V gene (reference sequence). The V gene lost 7 bases and the J gene lost 10 bases, with 16 bases spanning the gap. The CDR3 has 13 amino acids. The CDR3 here is CASISRGAGKLFF. The CDR3 DNA reads as TGTGCCAGTATTAGTCGGGGGGCAGGAAAACTGTTTTTT.

This clone appeared a single time. V is TRBV24-1 and J is TRBJ2-7; 12 positions match TRBD2. CDR1 KGHDR and CDR2 SFDVKD come from the germline V gene. Losses at the gene ends were 4 bases for V and 3 bases for J; bases not matched to a gene: 6. This CDR3 region has 16 residues. Here the CDR3 reads CATSDSSGRALYEQYF. The CDR3 nucleotides read TGTGCCACCAGTGACTCTAGCGGGAGGGCCCTCTACGAGCAGTACTTC.

The rearrangement links TRBV19 to TRBJ2-1; no firm D call. V was pared by 3 bases and J by 7 bases, with 22 bases between. The CDR3 covers 17 residues. Looked up from germline, CDR1 is LNHDA and CDR2 is SQIVND (reference sequence). The CDR3 sequence: CASSIFVTWLGGNEQFF. CDR3 nucleotides: TGTGCCAGTAGTATTTTTGTGACTTGGTTGGGTGGAAATGAGCAGTTCTTC.

V and J are TRBV11-1 and TRBJ2-1, with TRBD1 matching 9 bases. The length of the CDR3 is 14 residues. V lost 6 bases, J lost 12 bases, and 12 bases stayed unmatched. Germline-derived CDR1 and CDR2 are SGHAT and FQDESV (reference sequence). The CDR3 sequence is CASSRRQGGGGQFF. The CDR3, as DNA: TGTGCCAGCAGTCGGAGACAGGGGGGCGGCGGGCAGTTCTTC.

CDR3 residues: CASKLYRAMTEAFF. The CDR3 region has the DNA TGCGCCAGCAAATTGTACAGGGCGATGACTGAAGCTTTCTTT. V gene TRBV5-1 combines with J gene TRBJ1-1; TRBD1 might be the D (6 bases). The length of the CDR3 is 14 residues. Between the trimmed V and J ends, which lost 6 bases and 5 bases, there was a span of 17 bases. CDR1 SGHRS and CDR2 YFSETQ come from the germline V gene.

CDR3 amino acids: CASSLVSGYTF. In DNA, the CDR3 is TGTGCCAGCAGCTTGGTATCTGGCTACACCTTC. The chain is built from TRBV5-6 and TRBJ1-2, with no clear D. The CDR3 runs to 11 residues. Trimming shortened V by 0 bases and J by 7 bases, and 4 bases separated the two germline ends. Germline CDR1 and CDR2: SGHDT and YYEEEE.

The chain carries TRBV19 and TRBJ1-4; TRBD1 might be the D (6 bases). CDR1 and CDR2 from the germline V gene are LNHDA and SQIVND (reference sequence). Trimming pared 9 bases from V and 8 bases from J, leaving 19 bases between. CDR3 size: 14 residues. The CDR3 region is CASQFDRPEEKLFF. Written as DNA, the CDR3 is TGTGCCAGCCAATTTGACAGGCCCGAGGAAAAACTGTTTTTT.

In nucleotides, the CDR3 is TGCGCCAGCAGCCTCAGTGATTTATACGAGCAGTACTTC. The encoded protein is CASSLSDLYEQYF. The rearrangement joins TRBV5-1 to TRBJ2-7, with D hard to call. The CDR3 has 13 residues. V lost 4 bases and J 4 bases, leaving 12 bases between the germline ends. Germline lookup yields CDR1 SGHRS and CDR2 YFSETQ. The full variable domain, in which reference TRBV5-1 and TRBJ2-7 provide the parts outside the CDR3, is KAGVTQTPRYLIKTRGQQVTLSCSPISGHRSVSWYQQTPGQGLQFLFEYFSETQRNKGNFPGRFSGRQFSNSRSEMNVSTLELGDSALYLCASSLSDLYEQYFGPGTRLTVT.

J is TRBJ1-1 and V is TRBV6-5; D is unresolved. Trimming took off 0 bases at V and 0 bases at J, with 8 bases between the two ends. The CDR3 is 15 amino acids. Germline CDR1 is MNHEY and CDR2 is SVGAGI. The CDR3 sequence is CASSYSGRVNTEAFF. Here the CDR3 DNA reads TGTGCCAGCAGTTACTCTGGCCGGGTGAACACTGAAGCTTTCTTT.

V usage is TRBV2 and J usage is TRBJ1-5; 8 bases match TRBD1. V was clipped by 4 bases and J by 4 bases; unmatched bases: 9. CDR3 length: 16 residues. The germline V gene encodes CDR1 SNHLY and CDR2 FYNNEI. The CDR3 bases are TGTGCCAGCAGTGGCCCTCAAACAGGGGGTAATCAGCCCCAGCATTTT. This codes for CASSGPQTGGNQPQHF. Looking up the rest from reference TRBV2 and TRBJ1-5 gives the full variable domain: EPEVTQTPSHQVTQMGQEVILRCVPISNHLYFYWYRQILGQKVEFLVSFYNNEISEKSEIFDDQFSVERPDGSNFTLKIRSTKLEDSAMYFCASSGPQTGGNQPQHFGDGTRLSIL.

The chain uses TRBV6-6 and TRBJ1-4, with a possible D match to TRBD1 (6 bases). V lost 5 bases and J lost 5, with 15 bases in between. Germline values: CDR1 MNHNY, CDR2 SVGAGI (reference sequence). This CDR3 region has 15 residues. The CDR3 DNA follows: TGTGCCAGCAGTCAACGGGGGGCGGACAATGAAAAACTGTTTTTT. Residues: CASSQRGADNEKLFF.

V and J are TRBV19 and TRBJ1-6; 7 bases fit TRBD1. The V gene end was trimmed by 6 bases and the J gene end by 6 bases; junction bases not matched to a gene: 8. This CDR3 is 15 amino acids long. Germline CDR1 reads LNHDA; CDR2 reads SQIVND (reference sequence). Here the CDR3 reads CASRTTGTANSPLHF. The CDR3 region has the DNA TGTGCCAGTAGGACTACCGGGACAGCTAATTCACCCCTCCACTTT.

The DNA for the CDR3 is TGTGCCAGCAGCCAGACGACAGGGACTAACTATGGCTACACCTTC. As protein: CASSQTTGTNYGYTF. This chain joins TRBV4-2 and TRBJ1-2; 7 bases align to TRBD1. The CDR3 runs 15 residues. Unmatched junction bases numbered 4, after V lost 3 bases and J lost 0 bases. From germline, CDR1 is LGHNA and CDR2 YNFKEQ.

This clone was detected only once. The chain uses TRBV19 and TRBJ2-1; 10 bases map to TRBD2. Germline loops: CDR1 LNHDA, CDR2 SQIVND (reference sequence). This CDR3 is 15 amino acids long. After removal of 5 bases from V and 6 bases from J, the junction contained 7 bases not matched to a gene. The CDR3 loop reads CASSPSGRATNEQFF. The CDR3 DNA is TGTGCCAGTAGTCCAAGCGGGAGGGCGACCAATGAGCAGTTCTTC.

The rearrangement uses TRBV5-1 and TRBJ2-1; 10 bases line up with TRBD1. The germline V gene has CDR1 SGHRS and CDR2 YFSETQ. Trimming removed 0 bases from V and 7 bases from J; junction bases left unmatched: 19. The CDR3 extends over 20 amino acids. Here the CDR3 reads CASSLAGGRDRGRPRNEQFF. DNA for the CDR3: TGCGCCAGCAGCTTGGCGGGTGGTCGGGACAGGGGAAGGCCCAGGAATGAGCAGTTCTTC. The whole variable domain, remainder taken from reference TRBV5-1 and TRBJ2-1, is KAGVTQTPRYLIKTRGQQVTLSCSPISGHRSVSWYQQTPGQGLQFLFEYFSETQRNKGNFPGRFSGRQFSNSRSEMNVSTLELGDSALYLCASSLAGGRDRGRPRNEQFFGPGTRLTVL.

The chain has TRBV7-9 and TRBJ2-2; 9 nucleotides match TRBD2. This CDR3 region has 16 residues. Germline trimming cut 3 bases from V and 3 bases from J; bases unmatched to any gene: 5. In germline, CDR1 is SEHNR, CDR2 FQNEAQ (reference sequence). Written as DNA, the CDR3 is TGTGCCAGCAGCTTGGGCGTAGCGGGAGACACCGGGGAGCTGTTTTTT. This encodes CASSLGVAGDTGELFF.

This clone was counted between two and nine times. The chain carries TRBV7-6 and TRBJ1-6; the D gene is possibly TRBD1 (6 bases). V shed 1 base and J shed 9 bases, with 19 bases lying between them. Germline CDR1 and CDR2: SGHVS and FNYEAQ. This CDR3 has 17 residues. The CDR3 sequence: CASSLVASGQRSSPLHF. In DNA form, the CDR3 reads TGTGCCAGCAGCTTAGTTGCATCCGGACAGAGATCTTCACCCCTCCACTTT.

The V gene is TRBV5-6, the J gene TRBJ1-5; 7 nucleotides agree with TRBD1. J gave up 5 bases and V 4 bases, and 3 bases lay outside the gene matches. This CDR3 region has 13 residues. Per the germline V gene, CDR1 is SGHDT and CDR2 is YYEEEE. CDR3 DNA: TGTGCCAGCAGCCGGGGACAGTATCAGCCCCAGCATTTT. Translating it yields CASSRGQYQPQHF.

The rearrangement joins TRBV12-3 or TRBV12-4 to TRBJ1-2; TRBD1 matches 8 bases. The junction had 6 bases not matched to a gene; V was cut back by 5 bases and J by 7 bases. This CDR3 comprises 13 residues. The CDR3 is CASSAQGARGYTF. CDR3 DNA: TGTGCCAGCAGTGCCCAGGGGGCCCGTGGCTACACCTTC.

This chain connects TRBV7-9 to TRBJ2-2; D remains unclear. The ends were cut back, 5 bases at V and 0 bases at J, with 10 bases in the middle. This CDR3 is 15 amino acids long. Looked up from germline, CDR1 is SEHNR and CDR2 is FQNEAQ (reference sequence). This CDR3 reads CASSPWAPNTGELFF. The DNA for the CDR3 is TGTGCCAGCAGCCCCTGGGCCCCGAACACCGGGGAGCTGTTTTTT.

This rearrangement joins TRBV7-3 to TRBJ1-1; D is undetermined. This CDR3 comprises 14 residues. CDR1 and CDR2 from the germline V gene are SGHTA and FQGTGA. V was clipped by 1 base and J by 3 bases, with 9 bases between them. CDR3 region: CASSLSPQHTEAFF. CDR3 sequence (DNA): TGTGCCAGCAGCTTAAGTCCACAGCACACTGAAGCTTTCTTT. Drawing the rest from reference TRBV7-3 and TRBJ1-1, the complete variable domain is GAGVSQTPSNKVTEKGKYVELRCDPISGHTALYWYRQSLGQGPEFLIYFQGTGAADDSGLPNDRFFAVRPEGSVSTLKIQRTERGDSAVYLCASSLSPQHTEAFFGQGTRLTVV.

The chain employs TRBV5-1 and TRBJ2-2, with TRBD1 matching 7 bases. V shed 3 bases and J 7 bases; nucleotides not matched to a gene: 9. The germline CDR1 and CDR2 sequences are SGHRS and YFSETQ. The CDR3 is 15 residues long. CDR3 residues: CASSSDRVPGGELFF. The CDR3 region has the DNA TGCGCCAGCAGCTCCGACAGGGTCCCGGGCGGGGAGCTGTTTTTT.